This entry describes one T cell receptor beta chain. What it binds is not known. Compared with germline, one end of the junction differs, possibly owing to a read error. The sample belongs to a study of T cells in Graves' hyperthyroidism and ophthalmopathy. Study-wide results and caveats: Onset of ophthalmopathy came a median around 6.2 months after the model predicted it. Most thyroid clonotypes expanded above 0.001 appeared in blood too.

Authors of the study amplified TCR beta CDR3 regions from RNA transcripts. TCR CDR3 underwent first-round RT-PCR with the HTBI primer set. From the multiplex PCR reads, TCRdb called clonotypes with MiXCR, one entry per CDR3 protein. This sample has 640,000 or so distinct CDR3 sequences, with approximately 15% found just once. The germline V gene encodes CDR1 MGHDK and CDR2 SYGVNS. The CDR3 has 14 residues. Patients affected by ophthalmopathy presented a Clinical Activity Score of at least 3, a NOSPECS grade of at least 4, and disease duration below 3 months. Exclusion criteria comprised uncontrolled infection, other autoimmune disease, pregnancy or lactation.

The sequence came from a woman aged 18-29 years with Graves' ophthalmopathy. The sequencing input was blood. The chain employs TRBV25-1 and TRBJ1-2; 7 bases fit TRBD1. The CDR3 loop is CANSEGGTVYGYTF. CDR3 in DNA: TGTGCCAACAGTGAAGGGGGCACCGTCTATGGCTACACCTTC.